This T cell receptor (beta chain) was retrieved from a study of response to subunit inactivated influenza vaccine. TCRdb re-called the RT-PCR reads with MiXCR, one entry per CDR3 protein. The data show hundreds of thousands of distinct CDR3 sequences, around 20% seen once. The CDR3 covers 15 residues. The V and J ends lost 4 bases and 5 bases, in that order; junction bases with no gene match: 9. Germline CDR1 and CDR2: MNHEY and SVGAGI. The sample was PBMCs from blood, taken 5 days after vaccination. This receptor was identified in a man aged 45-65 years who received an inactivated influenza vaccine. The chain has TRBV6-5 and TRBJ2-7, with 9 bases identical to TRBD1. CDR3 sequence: CASSSRDRDGHEQYF. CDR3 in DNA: TGTGCCAGCAGTTCCCGGGACAGGGACGGTCACGAGCAGTACTTC.